The rows below give T cell receptor beta chains drawn from one sample of a study of T cells in Graves' hyperthyroidism and ophthalmopathy. TCRdb called the multiplex PCR reads again in MiXCR, with one record for every CDR3 protein. The sample includes around 400,000 distinct CDR3 sequences, over 12% seen only once; the top ten take roughly a fifth. Source material: blood. These receptors came from a woman aged 60-75 years with Graves' ophthalmopathy. Each CDR3 is given with its conserved first and last residue. A D gene is named only where the DNA matches it firmly. Some rows mark clone size as missing; the rest say once, few, many or name a class of expanded clone.

length: 14
size: many
V: TRBV28
D: NA
J: TRBJ2-3
DNA: TGTGCCAGCAGGCGGGACAGCCTAACAGATACGCAGTATTTT
CDR3: CASRRDSLTDTQYF

length: 14
size: NA
V: TRBV30
D: NA
J: TRBJ2-3
DNA: TGTGCCTGGAGTTTGGGGGTTAGCACAGATACGCAGTATTTT
CDR3: CAWSLGVSTDTQYF

length: 14
size: few
V: TRBV7-8
D: NA
J: TRBJ1-2
DNA: TGTGCCAGCAGCTCCTTCCAGGGAGACTATGGCTACACCTTC
CDR3: CASSSFQGDYGYTF

length: 16
size: few
V: TRBV27
D: NA
J: TRBJ1-5
DNA: TGTGCCAGCAGTTTAGCAAGGGGGGGGGACAATCAGCCCCAGCATTTT
CDR3: CASSLARGGDNQPQHF

length: 15
size: few
V: TRBV27
D: TRBD2
J: TRBJ2-5
DNA: TGTGCCAGCAGTTCCGCGGGACTAGCGAGGGAGACCCAGTACTTC
CDR3: CASSSAGLARETQYF

length: 17
size: NA
V: TRBV7-2
D: NA
J: TRBJ1-6
DNA: TGTGCCAGCAGCCCTAGGGCAGGGGACTCCTATAATTCACCCCTCCACTTT
CDR3: CASSPRAGDSYNSPLHF

length: 14
size: many
V: TRBV7-6
D: NA
J: TRBJ2-5
DNA: TGTGCCAGCAGCTTAGAGGCCGGGACGAAGACCCAGTACTTC
CDR3: CASSLEAGTKTQYF

length: 16
size: NA
V: TRBV14
D: NA
J: TRBJ2-5
DNA: TGTGCCAGCAGCCCCTTGGGAGGCCCCGAAGGAGAGACCCAGTACTTC
CDR3: CASSPLGGPEGETQYF

length: 13
size: NA
V: TRBV6-1
D: NA
J: TRBJ1-3
DNA: TGTGCCAGCAGGGAACCATCTGGAAACACCATATATTTT
CDR3: CASREPSGNTIYF

length: 13
size: many
V: TRBV4-1
D: NA
J: TRBJ2-3
DNA: TGCGCCAGCAGCCAAGATCAGGGAGATACGCAGTATTTT
CDR3: CASSQDQGDTQYF

length: 16
size: NA
V: TRBV4-1
D: TRBD1
J: TRBJ2-5
DNA: TGCGCCAGCAGCCAAGATGGGACAGGTCGCCAAGAGACCCAGTACTTC
CDR3: CASSQDGTGRQETQYF

length: 15
size: many
V: TRBV30
D: TRBD1
J: TRBJ2-3
DNA: TGTGCCTGCTCCTCCCGGGACAGGGGGCGCGATACGCAGTATTTT
CDR3: CACSSRDRGRDTQYF

length: 17
size: NA
V: TRBV12-3/TRBV12-4
D: TRBD1
J: TRBJ1-2
DNA: TGTGCCAGCAGTTTAACCCTACGGGACAGCGAGACCAATGGCTACACCTTC
CDR3: CASSLTLRDSETNGYTF

length: 12
size: NA
V: TRBV19
D: TRBD1
J: TRBJ2-2
DNA: TGTGCCACAGATACAGGGGGCGGGGAGCTGTTTTTT
CDR3: CATDTGGGELFF

length: 17
size: NA
V: TRBV11-2
D: TRBD2
J: TRBJ2-7
DNA: TGTGCCAGCAGCTTAGGTGTTGGGACTAGCGAGTCCTACGAGCAGTACTTC
CDR3: CASSLGVGTSESYEQYF

length: 18
size: few
V: TRBV29-1
D: TRBD2
J: TRBJ2-2
DNA: TGCAGCGTTGAAGATAGTTGGGCTAGCGGGAGGGAAACCGGGGAGCTGTTTTTT
CDR3: CSVEDSWASGRETGELFF

length: 17
size: many
V: TRBV20-1
D: TRBD2
J: TRBJ2-1
DNA: TGCAGTGCTAGAGCGAGCTGGGGACTAGCGTGGGACAATGAGCAGTTCTTC
CDR3: CSARASWGLAWDNEQFF

length: 15
size: many
V: TRBV10-1
D: TRBD2
J: TRBJ2-7
DNA: TGCGCCAGCAGTACCGGGACTAGCGGGCAATACGAGCAGTACTTC
CDR3: CASSTGTSGQYEQYF